The clone carrying this TCR beta chain has a single count. Its antigen is currently unknown. Included as multiple sclerosis controls were treatment-naive patients who had stable or active relapsing-remitting disease. The data derive from a study of CD8 T cells in Susac syndrome. A quantity of roughly 0.5 to 1 ug RNA underwent reverse transcription using random hexamers. Multiplex immunoSEQ PCR targeted 54 Vbeta and 13 Jbeta TCR beta segments. TCRdb called the immunoSEQ multiplex PCR reads again in MiXCR, with one record for every CDR3 protein. Of approximately 160,000 distinct CDR3 sequences detected, about 94% appear once; the ten largest clones hold roughly 0.1%. The CDR3 spans 13 residues. The V end lost 4 bases, the J end lost 8 bases, and 12 bases lay between the germline ends. CDR1 KGHDR and CDR2 SFDVKD come from the germline V gene. Findings and caveats of the study: Acknowledgment was made by the study that its TCR sequencing and HLA analysis involved a relatively small number of individuals.

Sequencing was carried out using CD4+ T cells from PBMCs. The sequence derives from a human donor with multiple sclerosis. The rearrangement joins TRBV24-1 to TRBJ2-3, with D perhaps TRBD2 (5 bases). The CDR3 coding sequence is TGTGCCACCAGTGAGGGGAGACTAACTACGCAGTATTTT. Protein sequence: CATSEGRLTTQYF.